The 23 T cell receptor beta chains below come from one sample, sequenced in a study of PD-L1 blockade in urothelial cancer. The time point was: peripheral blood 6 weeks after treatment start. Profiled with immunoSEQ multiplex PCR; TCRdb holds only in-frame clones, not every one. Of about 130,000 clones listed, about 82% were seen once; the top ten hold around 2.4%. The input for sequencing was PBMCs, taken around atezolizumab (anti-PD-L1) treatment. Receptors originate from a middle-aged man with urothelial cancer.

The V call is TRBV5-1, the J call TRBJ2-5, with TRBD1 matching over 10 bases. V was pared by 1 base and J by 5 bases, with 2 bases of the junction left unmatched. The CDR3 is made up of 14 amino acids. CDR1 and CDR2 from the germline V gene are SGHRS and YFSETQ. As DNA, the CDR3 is TGCGCCAGCAGCTTGAAGGGACAGGGGGAGACCCAGTACTTC. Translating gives CASSLKGQGETQYF.

DNA for the CDR3: TGTGCCAGCAGCTTACTCGGTCAGCCCCAGCATTTT. Its translation is CASSLLGQPQHF. The chain links TRBV7-9 to TRBJ1-5; D is unclear. The CDR3 is 12 amino acids. Germline CDR1 reads SEHNR; CDR2 reads FQNEAQ (reference sequence). V was trimmed by 2 bases and J by 6 bases, leaving 5 bases between them.

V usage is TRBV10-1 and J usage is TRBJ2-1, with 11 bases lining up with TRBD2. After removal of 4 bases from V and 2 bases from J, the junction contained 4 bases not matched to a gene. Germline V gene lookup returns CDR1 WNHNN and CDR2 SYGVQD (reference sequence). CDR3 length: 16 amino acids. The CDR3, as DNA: TGCGCCAGCAGTGGGGGACTAGCGGATGCCTACAATGAGCAGTTCTTC. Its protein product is CASSGGLADAYNEQFF.

The CDR3 DNA is TGTGCCAGCAGCCCCCCAGCGGGGACGTGGGGGTATTTT. Translation gives CASSPPAGTWGYF. The gene calls are TRBV7-9 and TRBJ2-3, with TRBD2 identical over 7 bases. Germline CDR1 reads SEHNR; CDR2 reads FQNEAQ (reference sequence). The CDR3 is 13 amino acids. The junction had 13 bases not matched to a gene; V was cut back by 5 bases and J by 14 bases.

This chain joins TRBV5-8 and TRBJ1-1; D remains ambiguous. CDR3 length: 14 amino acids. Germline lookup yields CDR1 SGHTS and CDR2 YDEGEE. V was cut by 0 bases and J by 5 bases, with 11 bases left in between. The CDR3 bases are TGTGCCAGCAGCTTGGGACTTGGTGGTACTGAAGCTTTCTTT. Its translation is CASSLGLGGTEAFF.

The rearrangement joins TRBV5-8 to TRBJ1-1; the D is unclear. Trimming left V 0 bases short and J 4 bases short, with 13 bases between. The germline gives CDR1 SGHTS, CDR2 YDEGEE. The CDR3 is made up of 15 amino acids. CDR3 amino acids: CASSLDLRRATEAFF. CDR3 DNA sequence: TGTGCCAGCAGCTTGGATTTGCGGCGGGCCACTGAAGCTTTCTTT.

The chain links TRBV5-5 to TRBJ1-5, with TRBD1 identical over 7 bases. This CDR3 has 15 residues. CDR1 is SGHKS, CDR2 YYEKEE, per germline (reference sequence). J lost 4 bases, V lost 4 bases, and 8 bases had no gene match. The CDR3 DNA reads TGTGCCAGCAGCCGACAGGGACTTGAGAATCAGCCCCAGCATTTT. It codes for CASSRQGLENQPQHF.

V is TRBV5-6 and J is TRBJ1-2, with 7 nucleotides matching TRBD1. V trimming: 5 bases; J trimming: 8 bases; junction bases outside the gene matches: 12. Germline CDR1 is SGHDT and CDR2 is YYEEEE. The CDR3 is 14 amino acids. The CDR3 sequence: CASRPSTGVLGYTF. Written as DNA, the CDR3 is TGTGCCAGCAGGCCAAGCACAGGGGTGTTAGGCTACACCTTC.

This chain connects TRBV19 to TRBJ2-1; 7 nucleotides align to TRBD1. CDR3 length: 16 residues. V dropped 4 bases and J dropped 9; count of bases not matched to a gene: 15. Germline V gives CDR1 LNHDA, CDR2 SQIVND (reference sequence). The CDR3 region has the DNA TGTGCCAGTAGTACCGGTCCGACAGGGTATTACGGTGAGCAGTTCTTC. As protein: CASSTGPTGYYGEQFF.

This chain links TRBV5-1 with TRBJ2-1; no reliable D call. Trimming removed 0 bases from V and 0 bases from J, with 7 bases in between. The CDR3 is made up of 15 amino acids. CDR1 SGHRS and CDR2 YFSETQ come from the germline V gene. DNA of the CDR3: TGCGCCAGCAGCTTGGTGTATCCCTCCTACAATGAGCAGTTCTTC. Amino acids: CASSLVYPSYNEQFF.

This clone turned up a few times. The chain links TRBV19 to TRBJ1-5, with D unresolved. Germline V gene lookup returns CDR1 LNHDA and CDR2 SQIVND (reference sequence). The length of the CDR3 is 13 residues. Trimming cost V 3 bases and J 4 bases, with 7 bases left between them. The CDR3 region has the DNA TGTGCCAGTAGTATGGCAGTAAATCAGCCCCAGCATTTT. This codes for CASSMAVNQPQHF. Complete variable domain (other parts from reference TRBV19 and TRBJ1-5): DGGITQSPKYLFRKEGQNVTLSCEQNLNHDAMYWYRQDPGQGLRLIYYSQIVNDFQKGDIAEGYSVSREKKESFPLTVTSAQKNPTAFYLCASSMAVNQPQHFGDGTRLSIL.

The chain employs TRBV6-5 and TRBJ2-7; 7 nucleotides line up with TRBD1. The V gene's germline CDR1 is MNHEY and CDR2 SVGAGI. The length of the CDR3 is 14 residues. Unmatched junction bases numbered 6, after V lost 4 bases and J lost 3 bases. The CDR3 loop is CASSSDRALYEQYF. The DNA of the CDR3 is TGTGCCAGCAGTTCCGACAGGGCCCTCTACGAGCAGTACTTC.

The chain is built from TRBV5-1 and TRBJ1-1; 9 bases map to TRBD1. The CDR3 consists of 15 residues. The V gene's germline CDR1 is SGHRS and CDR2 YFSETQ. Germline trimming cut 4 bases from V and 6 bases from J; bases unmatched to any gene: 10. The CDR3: CASSPQGQGVSEAFF. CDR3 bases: TGCGCCAGCAGCCCGCAGGGACAGGGAGTATCTGAAGCTTTCTTT.

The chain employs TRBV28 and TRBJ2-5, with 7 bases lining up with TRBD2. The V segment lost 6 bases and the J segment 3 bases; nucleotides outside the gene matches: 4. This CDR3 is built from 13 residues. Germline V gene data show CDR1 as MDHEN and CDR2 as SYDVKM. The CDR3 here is CASRRRGEETQYF. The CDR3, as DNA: TGTGCCAGCAGGAGACGGGGGGAAGAGACCCAGTACTTC.

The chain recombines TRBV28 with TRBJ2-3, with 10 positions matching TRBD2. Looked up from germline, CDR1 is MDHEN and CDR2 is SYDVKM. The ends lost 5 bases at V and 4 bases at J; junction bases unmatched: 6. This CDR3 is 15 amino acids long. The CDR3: CASSASGRGADTQYF. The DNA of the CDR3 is TGTGCCAGCAGTGCTAGCGGGAGAGGGGCAGATACGCAGTATTTT.

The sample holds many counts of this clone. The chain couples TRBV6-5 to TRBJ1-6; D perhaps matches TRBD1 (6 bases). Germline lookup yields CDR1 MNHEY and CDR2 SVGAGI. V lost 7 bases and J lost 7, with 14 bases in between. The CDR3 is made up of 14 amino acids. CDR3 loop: CASKYRDMNSPLHF. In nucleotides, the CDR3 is TGTGCCAGCAAATACCGGGACATGAATTCACCCCTCCACTTT.

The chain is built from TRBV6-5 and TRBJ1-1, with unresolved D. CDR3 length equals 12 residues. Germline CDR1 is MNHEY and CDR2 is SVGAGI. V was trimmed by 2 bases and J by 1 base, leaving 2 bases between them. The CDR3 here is CASSYRNTEAFF. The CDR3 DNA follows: TGTGCCAGCAGTTACCGGAACACTGAAGCTTTCTTT.

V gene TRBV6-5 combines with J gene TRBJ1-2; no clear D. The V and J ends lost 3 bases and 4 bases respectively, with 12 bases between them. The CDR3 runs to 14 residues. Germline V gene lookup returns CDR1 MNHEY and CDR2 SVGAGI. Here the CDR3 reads CASSYSRSVYGYTF. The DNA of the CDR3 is TGTGCCAGCAGTTATTCGCGGTCAGTCTATGGCTACACCTTC.

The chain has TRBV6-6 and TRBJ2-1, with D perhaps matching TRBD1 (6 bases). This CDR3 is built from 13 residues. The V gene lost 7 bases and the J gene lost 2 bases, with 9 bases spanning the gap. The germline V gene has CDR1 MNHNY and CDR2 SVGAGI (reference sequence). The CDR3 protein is CASTGEAYNEQFF. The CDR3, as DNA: TGTGCCAGCACAGGGGAAGCCTACAATGAGCAGTTCTTC.

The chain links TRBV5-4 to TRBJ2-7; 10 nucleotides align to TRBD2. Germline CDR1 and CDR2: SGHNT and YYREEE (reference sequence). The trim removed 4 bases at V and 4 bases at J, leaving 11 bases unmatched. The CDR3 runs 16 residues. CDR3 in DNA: TGTGCCAGCAGCCCGGGGACTAGCGAGAGTTGGTACGAGCAGTACTTC. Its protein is CASSPGTSESWYEQYF.

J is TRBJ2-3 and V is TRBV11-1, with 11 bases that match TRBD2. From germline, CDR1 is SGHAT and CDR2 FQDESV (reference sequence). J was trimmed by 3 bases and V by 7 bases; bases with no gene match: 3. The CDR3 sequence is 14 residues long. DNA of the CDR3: TGTGCCAGCAACCCTAGCGGGAGGACAGATACGCAGTATTTT. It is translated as CASNPSGRTDTQYF. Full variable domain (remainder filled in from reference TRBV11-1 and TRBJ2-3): EAEVAQSPRYKITEKSQAVAFWCDPISGHATLYWYRQILGQGPELLVQFQDESVVDDSQLPKDRFSAERLKGVDSTLKIQPAELGDSAMYLCASNPSGRTDTQYFGPGTRLTVL.

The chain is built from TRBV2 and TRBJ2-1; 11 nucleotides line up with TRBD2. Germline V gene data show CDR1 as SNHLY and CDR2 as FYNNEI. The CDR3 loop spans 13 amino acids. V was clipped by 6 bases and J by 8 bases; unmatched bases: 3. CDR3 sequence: CASRIAGGHEQFF. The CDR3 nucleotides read TGTGCCAGCAGGATAGCGGGAGGGCATGAGCAGTTCTTC.

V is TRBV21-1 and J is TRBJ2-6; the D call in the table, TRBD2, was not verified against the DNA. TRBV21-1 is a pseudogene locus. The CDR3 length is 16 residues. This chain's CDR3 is CASSWGGNSGANVLTF. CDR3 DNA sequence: TGTGCCAGCAGCTGGGGGGGGAACTCTGGGGCCAACGTCCTGACTTTC.